The rows below give T cell receptor beta chains drawn from one sample of a study of cytomegalovirus exposure and HLA in healthy donors. Sequenced by immunoSEQ multiplex PCR; TCRdb stores in-frame clones only, minus some. Of roughly 110,000 clones listed, around 85% were seen once; the top ten hold 3% to 4.5%. The source material was PBMCs. The receptors originated from a man between 60 and 75 years old in good health and CMV-seronegative. The CDR3 runs from the conserved cysteine through the conserved F or W. D genes are given only for firm matches. Rows give clone size only sometimes, using once, few, many, or a class for an expanded clone.

j_call: TRBJ1-4; v_call: TRBV5-1; d_call: -; clone_size: once; cdr3_nt: TGCGCCAGCAGCTATTCCGACAGGTCTAATGAAAAACTGTTTTTT; cdr3_aa: CASSYSDRSNEKLFF
j_call: TRBJ1-5; v_call: TRBV2; d_call: -; clone_size: -; cdr3_nt: TGTGCCAGCAGTGCTGGGGGGGGCGGCAATCAGCCCCAGCATTTC; cdr3_aa: CASSAGGGGNQPQHF
j_call: TRBJ1-2; v_call: TRBV19; d_call: -; clone_size: -; cdr3_nt: TGTGCCAGTAGTATCGTCGGCTATGGCTACACCTTC; cdr3_aa: CASSIVGYGYTF
j_call: TRBJ1-2; v_call: TRBV2; d_call: -; clone_size: few; cdr3_nt: TGTGCCAGCAGTGAAGGACCCCCCCCAGGGTGGAGCTACACCTTC; cdr3_aa: CASSEGPPPGWSYTF
j_call: TRBJ1-6; v_call: TRBV15; d_call: -; clone_size: -; cdr3_nt: TGTGCCACCAGCAGACAGGGGAGTTCACCCCTCCACTTT; cdr3_aa: CATSRQGSSPLHF
j_call: TRBJ1-2; v_call: TRBV7-9; d_call: TRBD1; clone_size: -; cdr3_nt: TGTGCCAGCAGCGCCCAGGGGGCCCCTAACTATGGCTACACCTTC; cdr3_aa: CASSAQGAPNYGYTF
j_call: TRBJ1-2; v_call: TRBV2; d_call: -; clone_size: -; cdr3_nt: TGTGCCAGCAGTGAGCAGGTTTTGTATGGCTACACCTTC; cdr3_aa: CASSEQVLYGYTF
j_call: TRBJ2-7; v_call: TRBV5-1; d_call: -; clone_size: -; cdr3_nt: TGCGCCAGCAGCTACGACAGTACGCGAGAGCAGTACTTC; cdr3_aa: CASSYDSTREQYF
j_call: TRBJ1-2; v_call: TRBV29-1; d_call: -; clone_size: -; cdr3_nt: TGCAGCGTTTCGATAGGGGTTTCAGCTAACTATGGCTACACCTTC; cdr3_aa: CSVSIGVSANYGYTF
j_call: TRBJ2-7; v_call: TRBV18; d_call: -; clone_size: -; cdr3_nt: TGTGCCAGCTCACCATCGGAGGGGCGGAACGAGCAGTACTTC; cdr3_aa: CASSPSEGRNEQYF
j_call: TRBJ1-3; v_call: TRBV5-1; d_call: -; clone_size: -; cdr3_nt: TGCGCCAGCAGTCCCGAGGCGGGGAACACCATATATTTT; cdr3_aa: CASSPEAGNTIYF
j_call: TRBJ2-1; v_call: TRBV13; d_call: TRBD1; clone_size: -; cdr3_nt: TGTGCCAGCAGCCAGAACAGGGGAGAGCAGTTCTTC; cdr3_aa: CASSQNRGEQFF
j_call: TRBJ1-4; v_call: TRBV19; d_call: TRBD1; clone_size: -; cdr3_nt: TGTGCCAGTAGTATAGCCGGGACAGCAACTAATGAAAAACTGTTTTTT; cdr3_aa: CASSIAGTATNEKLFF
j_call: TRBJ1-2; v_call: TRBV18; d_call: -; clone_size: -; cdr3_nt: TGTGCCAGCTCACCAGAGGAAGACTATGGCTACACCTTC; cdr3_aa: CASSPEEDYGYTF
j_call: TRBJ2-3; v_call: TRBV4-2; d_call: TRBD2; clone_size: -; cdr3_nt: TGTGCCAGCAGCCAAGAAGCTAGCGGGGGCCTCGGTACGCAGTATTTT; cdr3_aa: CASSQEASGGLGTQYF
j_call: TRBJ1-4; v_call: TRBV28; d_call: -; clone_size: -; cdr3_nt: TGTGCCAGCAGTTTAGGCGGGAGGAATGAAAAACTGTTTTTT; cdr3_aa: CASSLGGRNEKLFF
j_call: TRBJ2-7; v_call: TRBV11-1; d_call: TRBD1; clone_size: -; cdr3_nt: TGTGCCAGCAGCTTATACAGGGGGGCAAAGTACGAGCAGTACTTC; cdr3_aa: CASSLYRGAKYEQYF
j_call: TRBJ2-7; v_call: TRBV7-3; d_call: -; clone_size: -; cdr3_nt: TGTGCCAGCAGCGTAACACAGGGACAAGAGCAGTACTTC; cdr3_aa: CASSVTQGQEQYF
j_call: TRBJ1-2; v_call: TRBV5-1; d_call: TRBD1; clone_size: -; cdr3_nt: TGCGCCAGCAGCTTTACCGGGACAGGGAACAACTATGGCTACACCTTC; cdr3_aa: CASSFTGTGNNYGYTF
j_call: TRBJ1-2; v_call: TRBV30; d_call: -; clone_size: -; cdr3_nt: TGTGCCTGGAGTGGACAGACTAACTATGGCTACACCTTC; cdr3_aa: CAWSGQTNYGYTF
j_call: TRBJ1-5; v_call: TRBV19; d_call: -; clone_size: once; cdr3_nt: TGTGCCAGTAGTCAGGCAGCCAGCAATCAGCCCCAGCATTTT; cdr3_aa: CASSQAASNQPQHF
j_call: TRBJ1-4; v_call: TRBV5-1; d_call: -; clone_size: once; cdr3_nt: TGCGCCAGCAGCTTGGGAGGCCGGGGAACTAATGAAAAACTGTTTTTT; cdr3_aa: CASSLGGRGTNEKLFF
j_call: TRBJ1-1; v_call: TRBV18; d_call: -; clone_size: -; cdr3_nt: TGTGCCAGCTCACCGGCCGGGACTGAAGCTTTCTTT; cdr3_aa: CASSPAGTEAFF
j_call: TRBJ1-1; v_call: TRBV6-6; d_call: TRBD1; clone_size: few; cdr3_nt: TGTGCCAGCAGGCCCAACAGGGGGGACAACACTGAAGCTTTCTTT; cdr3_aa: CASRPNRGDNTEAFF
j_call: TRBJ1-1; v_call: TRBV4-1; d_call: TRBD1; clone_size: -; cdr3_nt: TGCGCCAGCAGCCAACCCATCGGACAGGGGAACACTGAAGCTTTCTTT; cdr3_aa: CASSQPIGQGNTEAFF
j_call: TRBJ1-1; v_call: TRBV15; d_call: TRBD1; clone_size: -; cdr3_nt: TGTGCCACCAGCCTAAAACGACAGGGCGTAGGGGGTGAAGCTTTCTTT; cdr3_aa: CATSLKRQGVGGEAFF
j_call: TRBJ1-1; v_call: TRBV12-5; d_call: -; clone_size: few; cdr3_nt: TGTGCTAGTGCCCATCCCCGGGACACTGAAGCTTTCTTT; cdr3_aa: CASAHPRDTEAFF
j_call: TRBJ2-5; v_call: TRBV5-1; d_call: -; clone_size: -; cdr3_nt: TGCGCCAGCAGCTTGTCCTCAGGAACGCAAGAGACCCAGTACTTC; cdr3_aa: CASSLSSGTQETQYF
j_call: TRBJ2-5; v_call: TRBV7-2; d_call: TRBD2; clone_size: -; cdr3_nt: TGTGCCAGCGGACAGGGACTAGCGCTTGAGACCCAGTACTTC; cdr3_aa: CASGQGLALETQYF
j_call: TRBJ2-1; v_call: TRBV5-1; d_call: -; clone_size: -; cdr3_nt: TGCGCCAGCAGCTTGGCGGTAACTATAGTCAATGAGCAGTTCTTC; cdr3_aa: CASSLAVTIVNEQFF
j_call: TRBJ2-5; v_call: TRBV18; d_call: -; clone_size: -; cdr3_nt: TGTGCCAGCTCACCCGAGAACCTTCAAGAGACCCAGTACTTC; cdr3_aa: CASSPENLQETQYF
j_call: TRBJ2-1; v_call: TRBV7-3; d_call: TRBD2; clone_size: -; cdr3_nt: TGTGCCAGCAGTCCGGGGGGGCCCAATGAGCAGTTCTTC; cdr3_aa: CASSPGGPNEQFF
j_call: TRBJ2-7; v_call: TRBV5-5; d_call: -; clone_size: once; cdr3_nt: TGTGCCAGCAGCTTGCAGGGGGGCTACGAGCAGTACTTC; cdr3_aa: CASSLQGGYEQYF
j_call: TRBJ2-5; v_call: TRBV1; d_call: -; clone_size: -; cdr3_nt: TGCACCAGCAGCCAAGATCTCGGACTAGCGGACCAAGAGACCCAGTACTTC; cdr3_aa: CTSSQDLGLADQETQYF
j_call: TRBJ2-5; v_call: TRBV20-1; d_call: -; clone_size: once; cdr3_nt: TGCAGTGCCAGTGGTGTAGAGACCCAGTACTTC; cdr3_aa: CSASGVETQYF
j_call: TRBJ2-7; v_call: TRBV7-9; d_call: -; clone_size: few; cdr3_nt: TGTGCCAGCAGCTTAGAGGAGCACTCCTACGAGCAGTACTTC; cdr3_aa: CASSLEEHSYEQYF
j_call: TRBJ2-3; v_call: TRBV25-1; d_call: TRBD1; clone_size: -; cdr3_nt: TGTGCCAGCAGCCAGCGAACGGGACAGGGGACAGATACGCAGTATTTT; cdr3_aa: CASSQRTGQGTDTQYF
j_call: TRBJ2-3; v_call: TRBV7-2; d_call: TRBD2; clone_size: -; cdr3_nt: TGTGCCAGCAGGGGGGGGTCTGCTTCCGCAGATACGCAGTATTTT; cdr3_aa: CASRGGSASADTQYF
j_call: TRBJ2-3; v_call: TRBV5-6; d_call: -; clone_size: once; cdr3_nt: TGTGCCAGCAGCTTTGGGACTCACACAGATACGCAGTATTTT; cdr3_aa: CASSFGTHTDTQYF
j_call: TRBJ2-3; v_call: TRBV5-1; d_call: TRBD2; clone_size: few; cdr3_nt: TGCGCCAGCAGGCCGGGGGGGCTTAGCACAGATACGCAGTATTTT; cdr3_aa: CASRPGGLSTDTQYF
j_call: TRBJ2-5; v_call: TRBV7-2; d_call: -; clone_size: -; cdr3_nt: TGTGCCAGCAGCAAAGGAGGCCCACAAGAGACCCAGTACTTC; cdr3_aa: CASSKGGPQETQYF
j_call: TRBJ1-3; v_call: TRBV5-8; d_call: -; clone_size: -; cdr3_nt: TGTGCCAGCATGCGTAGCTCTGGAAACACCATATATTTT; cdr3_aa: CASMRSSGNTIYF
j_call: TRBJ1-5; v_call: TRBV28; d_call: TRBD1; clone_size: medium-sized; cdr3_nt: TGTGCCAGCAGTTCCGGGACAGGGGAATATCAGCCCCAGCATTTT; cdr3_aa: CASSSGTGEYQPQHF
j_call: TRBJ2-1; v_call: TRBV27; d_call: TRBD2; clone_size: -; cdr3_nt: TGTGCCAGCAGATTACGCTCTATAGCGGGGGCCTACAATGAGCAGTTCTTC; cdr3_aa: CASRLRSIAGAYNEQFF
j_call: TRBJ1-1; v_call: TRBV7-2; d_call: -; clone_size: -; cdr3_nt: TGTGCCAGCAGCTTAGCGAACAGAGCCACTGAAGCTTTCTTT; cdr3_aa: CASSLANRATEAFF
j_call: TRBJ2-5; v_call: TRBV5-6; d_call: TRBD1; clone_size: few; cdr3_nt: TGTGCCAGCAGCTCGGGACAGCCTGGGGAGACCCAGTACTTC; cdr3_aa: CASSSGQPGETQYF
j_call: TRBJ2-6; v_call: TRBV5-1; d_call: -; clone_size: few; cdr3_nt: TGCGCCAGCAGCTTAGGACAGAGCTCTGGGGCCAACGTCCTGACTTTC; cdr3_aa: CASSLGQSSGANVLTF
j_call: TRBJ1-1; v_call: TRBV28; d_call: TRBD1; clone_size: -; cdr3_nt: TGTGCCACCTCATCAGGGACAGGGGGATTTAGCACTGAAGCTTTCTTT; cdr3_aa: CATSSGTGGFSTEAFF
j_call: TRBJ2-6; v_call: TRBV7-2; d_call: -; clone_size: few; cdr3_nt: TGTGCCAGCACCCGACAGCTCTCTGGGGCCAACGTCCTGACTTTC; cdr3_aa: CASTRQLSGANVLTF
j_call: TRBJ1-2; v_call: TRBV7-2; d_call: TRBD1; clone_size: once; cdr3_nt: TGTGCCAGCAGGAAGGACAGGGGCAGCTATGGCTACACCTTC; cdr3_aa: CASRKDRGSYGYTF
j_call: TRBJ1-1; v_call: TRBV5-5; d_call: TRBD1; clone_size: -; cdr3_nt: TGTGCCAGCAGCTTGTCGGCAGGGGGCCTTACTGAAGCTTTCTTT; cdr3_aa: CASSLSAGGLTEAFF
j_call: TRBJ2-7; v_call: TRBV6-4; d_call: TRBD1; clone_size: -; cdr3_nt: TGTGCCAGCAGCGTAACAGGGGGCGGCGAGCAGTACTTC; cdr3_aa: CASSVTGGGEQYF